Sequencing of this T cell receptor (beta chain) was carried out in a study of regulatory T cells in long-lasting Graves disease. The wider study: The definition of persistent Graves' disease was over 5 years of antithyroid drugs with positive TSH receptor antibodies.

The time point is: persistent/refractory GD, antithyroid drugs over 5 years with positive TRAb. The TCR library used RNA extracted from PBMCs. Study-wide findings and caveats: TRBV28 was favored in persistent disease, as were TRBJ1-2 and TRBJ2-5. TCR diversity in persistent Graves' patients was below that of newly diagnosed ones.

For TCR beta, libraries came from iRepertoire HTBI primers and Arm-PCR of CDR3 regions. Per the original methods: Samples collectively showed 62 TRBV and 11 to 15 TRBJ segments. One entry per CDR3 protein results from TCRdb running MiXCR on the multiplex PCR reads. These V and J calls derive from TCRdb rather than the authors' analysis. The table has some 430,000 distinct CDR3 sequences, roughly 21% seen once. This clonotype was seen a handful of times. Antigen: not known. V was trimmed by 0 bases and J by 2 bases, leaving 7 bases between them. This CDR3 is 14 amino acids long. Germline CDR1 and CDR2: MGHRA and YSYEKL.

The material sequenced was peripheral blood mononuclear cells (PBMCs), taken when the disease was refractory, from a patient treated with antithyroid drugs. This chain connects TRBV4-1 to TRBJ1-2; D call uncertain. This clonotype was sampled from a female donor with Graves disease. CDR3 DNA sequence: TGCGCCAGCAGCCAAGAGCTAGGGAACTATGGCTACACCTTC. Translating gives CASSQELGNYGYTF.